Below, 20 T cell receptor beta chains from the same sample are listed, as sequenced in a study of shared clonotypes between healthy human individuals. Naive CD8 populations comprised CD45RO-negative cells positively selected for CCR7, excluding terminally differentiated effector memory CD45RA+ cells. Only in-frame clones appear in the TCRdb table, and some are missing; sequencing was by immunoSEQ multiplex PCR. The data contain some 2.1 million clones, around 93% of them seen just once; the ten biggest clones take up less than 2%. Material for sequencing was naive CD8+ T cells from PBMCs. The source is a man younger than 35 in good health. Some clones in this sample may be carry-over from other donors' samples.

V usage is TRBV11-1 and J usage is TRBJ2-5; D is perhaps TRBD1 (6 bases). Trimming stripped 5 bases from V and 3 bases from J, with 10 bases between. CDR1 SGHAT and CDR2 FQDESV come from the germline V gene (reference sequence). The CDR3 totals 13 residues. The chain's CDR3 is CASSIRTEETQYF. The CDR3 DNA reads TGTGCCAGCAGCATACGGACAGAAGAGACCCAGTACTTC.

This rearrangement joins TRBV27 to TRBJ1-1; no definite D call. Looked up from germline, CDR1 is MNHEY and CDR2 is SMNVEV (reference sequence). This CDR3 has 13 residues. Trimming cost V 5 bases and J 5 bases, with 12 bases left between them. CDR3 in amino acids: CASSRRGRTEAFF. As DNA, the CDR3 is TGTGCCAGCAGTCGACGGGGAAGGACTGAAGCTTTCTTT.

Comments on this clone: Other DNA sequences in this specimen translate into the identical CDR3. V and J are TRBV5-1 and TRBJ2-7, with D uncertain. V lost 4 bases and J 0 bases, leaving 5 bases between the germline ends. The germline gives CDR1 SGHRS, CDR2 YFSETQ. This CDR3 contains 12 residues. As DNA, the CDR3 is TGCGCCAGCAGCGGGAACTCCTACGAGCAGTACTTC. It specifies CASSGNSYEQYF.

V is TRBV6-6 and J is TRBJ2-7; D gene ambiguous. The CDR3 spans 13 residues. CDR1 and CDR2 from the germline V gene are MNHNY and SVGAGI (reference sequence). Trimming pared 8 bases from V and 0 bases from J, leaving 11 bases between. The CDR3: CASGYLSSYEQYF. The CDR3 region has the DNA TGTGCCAGCGGCTACTTGAGCTCCTACGAGCAGTACTTC.

The gene calls are TRBV7-9 and TRBJ1-1, with 11 bases lining up with TRBD1. From germline, CDR1 is SEHNR and CDR2 FQNEAQ (reference sequence). This CDR3 comprises 18 residues. The ends lost 2 bases at V and 3 bases at J; junction bases unmatched: 11. As DNA, the CDR3 is TGTGCCAGCAGCTTAAGGACAGGGGGCATCCCTGGGGACACTGAAGCTTTCTTT. This sequence encodes CASSLRTGGIPGDTEAFF.

This clone has just one count. The J gene is TRBJ1-1, the V gene TRBV10-2; D is uncertain. The germline V and J ends were trimmed by 5 bases and 5 bases, with 15 bases remaining between them. The CDR3 spans 14 residues. Germline-derived CDR1 and CDR2 are WSHSY and SAAADI. This CDR3 is CASSRPGGVTEAFF. CDR3 DNA: TGCGCCAGCAGTCGGCCGGGCGGGGTGACTGAAGCTTTCTTT.

The chain has TRBV5-1 and TRBJ2-7; the D call may be TRBD1 or TRBD2 (5 bases each). This CDR3 has 14 amino acids. The germline V gene has CDR1 SGHRS and CDR2 YFSETQ. Trimming pared 4 bases from V and 0 bases from J, leaving 11 bases between. In DNA form, the CDR3 reads TGCGCCAGCAGCGGGGACCCAAGCTCCTACGAGCAGTACTTC. Translation gives CASSGDPSSYEQYF.

The CDR3 loop is CSVEGGPRSGANVLTF. DNA of the CDR3: TGCAGCGTTGAAGGGGGACCGCGCTCTGGGGCCAACGTCCTGACTTTC. The rearrangement joins TRBV29-1 to TRBJ2-6; D might be TRBD1 or TRBD2, each matching 5 bases. The CDR3 consists of 16 residues. Trimming removed 1 base from V and 0 bases from J, with 10 bases in between. Germline loops: CDR1 SQVTM, CDR2 ANQGSEA. Variable domain in full (rest from reference TRBV29-1 and TRBJ2-6): SAVISQKPSRDICQRGTSLTIQCQVDSQVTMMFWYRQQPGQSLTLIATANQGSEATYESGFVIDKFPISRPNLTFSTLTVSNMSPEDSSIYLCSVEGGPRSGANVLTFGAGSRLTVL.

V usage is TRBV6-5 and J usage is TRBJ1-5; D gene ambiguous. The CDR3 sequence is 14 residues long. Germline V gene lookup returns CDR1 MNHEY and CDR2 SVGAGI. V dropped 0 bases and J dropped 4 bases, with 7 bases sitting between them. CDR3 amino acids: CASSYSNSNQPQHF. In DNA form, the CDR3 reads TGTGCCAGCAGTTACTCGAACTCTAATCAGCCCCAGCATTTT.

The chain couples TRBV14 to TRBJ2-5; no clear D. Germline V gene lookup returns CDR1 SGHDN and CDR2 FVKESK. The germline V and J ends were trimmed by 1 base and 7 bases, with 16 bases remaining between them. This CDR3 is built from 15 residues. CDR3 region: CASSQGSTKKGTQYF. For the CDR3, the DNA is TGTGCCAGCAGCCAAGGCAGCACTAAAAAAGGGACCCAGTACTTC.

V usage is TRBV11-2 and J usage is TRBJ2-1; TRBD2 aligns across 8 bases. Trimming cost V 5 bases and J 4 bases; bases outside gene matches: 10. The length of the CDR3 is 16 residues. The germline V gene has CDR1 SGHAT and CDR2 FQNNGV. CDR3 sequence reads: CASSLIGLARYNEQFF. DNA of the CDR3: TGTGCCAGCAGCCTAATCGGACTAGCCAGATACAATGAGCAGTTCTTC.

The gene calls are TRBV19 and TRBJ1-5; no clear D. CDR1 is LNHDA and CDR2 is SQIVND in the germline V gene (reference sequence). This CDR3 has 14 amino acids. V was trimmed by 10 bases and J by 5 bases, leaving 18 bases between them. CDR3 sequence (DNA): TGTGCCACGACCTCGATGTTACCTTATCAGCCCCAGCATTTT. Its protein product is CATTSMLPYQPQHF.

V is TRBV4-2 and J is TRBJ2-7, with no clear D. The CDR3 covers 13 residues. The germline V gene encodes CDR1 LGHNA and CDR2 YNFKEQ. Trimming shortened V by 0 bases and J by 2 bases, and 5 bases separated the two germline ends. For the CDR3, the DNA is TGTGCCAGCAGCCAAGATAATCCCTACGAGCAGTACTTC. It specifies CASSQDNPYEQYF.

V gene TRBV9 combines with J gene TRBJ1-2; TRBD1 agrees at 8 bases. The V gene end was trimmed by 3 bases and the J gene end by 4 bases; junction bases not matched to a gene: 26. This CDR3 has 21 amino acids. Germline V gene data show CDR1 as SGDLS and CDR2 as YYNGEE. DNA for the CDR3: TGTGCCAGCAGCGCACACTCCGGGGAGGGGACAGGCCGACTTGCGGGCTATGGCTACACCTTC. Protein sequence: CASSAHSGEGTGRLAGYGYTF.

V and J are TRBV7-9 and TRBJ2-7; no definite D call. There are 13 residues in the CDR3. V lost 5 bases to trimming and J lost 4 bases, with 12 bases between them. CDR1 is SEHNR, CDR2 FQNEAQ, per germline (reference sequence). The CDR3 DNA reads TGTGCCAGCAGCGCGTTTGAGAGATACGAGCAGTACTTC. Translation gives CASSAFERYEQYF.

The V call is TRBV2, the J call TRBJ2-3; 10 nucleotides line up with TRBD2. Losses at the gene ends were 6 bases for V and 0 bases for J; bases not matched to a gene: 6. In germline, CDR1 is SNHLY, CDR2 FYNNEI. The CDR3 is 16 amino acids. CDR3 region: CASRGGLAESTDTQYF. The DNA for the CDR3 is TGTGCCAGCAGGGGAGGACTAGCGGAGAGCACAGATACGCAGTATTTT. Supplemented by reference TRBV2 and TRBJ2-3, the full variable domain reads EPEVTQTPSHQVTQMGQEVILRCVPISNHLYFYWYRQILGQKVEFLVSFYNNEISEKSEIFDDQFSVERPDGSNFTLKIRSTKLEDSAMYFCASRGGLAESTDTQYFGPGTRLTVL.

The V and J genes are TRBV7-6 and TRBJ1-1; D gene uncertain. The CDR3 consists of 13 residues. Per the germline V gene, CDR1 is SGHVS and CDR2 is FNYEAQ. V was cut by 5 bases and J by 2 bases, with 9 bases left in between. In DNA form, the CDR3 reads TGTGCCAGCAGCGCCCGACTAAACACTGAAGCTTTCTTT. This encodes CASSARLNTEAFF.

CDR3 DNA: TGTGCCAGCAGCTTAGTCGTGGACTATAAGTTGTCCGATACGCAGTATTTT. Translating it yields CASSLVVDYKLSDTQYF. V and J are TRBV13 and TRBJ2-3, with D possibly matching TRBD2 (6 bases). The length of the CDR3 is 17 residues. CDR1 PRHDT and CDR2 FYEKMQ come from the germline V gene (reference sequence). Trimming left V 1 base short and J 6 bases short, with 20 bases between. Looking up the rest from reference TRBV13 and TRBJ2-3 gives the full variable domain: AAGVIQSPRHLIKEKRETATLKCYPIPRHDTVYWYQQGPGQDPQFLISFYEKMQSDKGSIPDRFSAQQFSDYHSELNMSSLELGDSALYFCASSLVVDYKLSDTQYFGPGTRLTVL.

DNA for the CDR3: TGTGCCAGTAGTGGGACAGCTAGCAATCAGCCCCAGCATTTT. It encodes CASSGTASNQPQHF. The chain couples TRBV19 to TRBJ1-5, with TRBD1 matching 7 bases. Germline CDR1 reads LNHDA; CDR2 reads SQIVND (reference sequence). V lost 5 bases and J lost 0; bases outside the gene matches: 1. This CDR3 is built from 14 residues.

About this clone: Other DNA sequences in this specimen translate into the identical CDR3. CDR3 nucleotide sequence: TGTGCCAGCAGTTTACTAGCGGGTTCCTACGAGCAGTACTTC. Translated: CASSLLAGSYEQYF. This chain links TRBV28 with TRBJ2-7, with 8 bases that match TRBD2. Trimming at V came to 2 bases and at J to 1 base, leaving 1 base not matched to a gene. Germline values: CDR1 MDHEN, CDR2 SYDVKM. The CDR3 extends over 14 amino acids.